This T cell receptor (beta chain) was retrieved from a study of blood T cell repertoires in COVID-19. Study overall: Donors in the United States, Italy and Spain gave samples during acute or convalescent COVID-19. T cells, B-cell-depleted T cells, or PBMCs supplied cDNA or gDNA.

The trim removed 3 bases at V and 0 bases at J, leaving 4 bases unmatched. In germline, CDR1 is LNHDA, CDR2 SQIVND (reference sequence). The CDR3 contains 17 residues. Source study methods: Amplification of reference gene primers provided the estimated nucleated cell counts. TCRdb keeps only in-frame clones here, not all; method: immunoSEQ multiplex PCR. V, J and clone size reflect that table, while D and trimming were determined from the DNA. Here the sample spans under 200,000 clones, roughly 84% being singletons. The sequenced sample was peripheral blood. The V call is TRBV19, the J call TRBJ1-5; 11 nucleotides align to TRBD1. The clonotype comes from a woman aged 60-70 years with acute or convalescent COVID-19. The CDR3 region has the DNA TGTGCCAGTAGTATGGGGACAGGGGGTTATAGCAATCAGCCCCAGCATTTT. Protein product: CASSMGTGGYSNQPQHF. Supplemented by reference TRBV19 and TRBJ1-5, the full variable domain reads DGGITQSPKYLFRKEGQNVTLSCEQNLNHDAMYWYRQDPGQGLRLIYYSQIVNDFQKGDIAEGYSVSREKKESFPLTVTSAQKNPTAFYLCASSMGTGGYSNQPQHFGDGTRLSIL.